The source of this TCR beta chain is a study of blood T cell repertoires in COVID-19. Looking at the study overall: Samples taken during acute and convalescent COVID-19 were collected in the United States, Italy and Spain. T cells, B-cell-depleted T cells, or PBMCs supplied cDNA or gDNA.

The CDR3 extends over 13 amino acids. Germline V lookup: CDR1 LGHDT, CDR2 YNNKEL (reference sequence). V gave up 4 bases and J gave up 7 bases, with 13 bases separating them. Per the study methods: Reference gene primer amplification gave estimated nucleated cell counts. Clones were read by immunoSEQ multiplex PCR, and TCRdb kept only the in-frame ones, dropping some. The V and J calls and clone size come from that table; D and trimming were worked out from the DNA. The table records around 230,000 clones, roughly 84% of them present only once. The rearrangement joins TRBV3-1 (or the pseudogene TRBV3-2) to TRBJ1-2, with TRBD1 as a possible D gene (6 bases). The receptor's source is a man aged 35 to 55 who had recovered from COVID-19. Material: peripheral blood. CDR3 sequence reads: CASSPGRGSGYTF. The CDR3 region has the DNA TGTGCCAGCAGCCCAGGTAGGGGGTCTGGCTACACCTTC.